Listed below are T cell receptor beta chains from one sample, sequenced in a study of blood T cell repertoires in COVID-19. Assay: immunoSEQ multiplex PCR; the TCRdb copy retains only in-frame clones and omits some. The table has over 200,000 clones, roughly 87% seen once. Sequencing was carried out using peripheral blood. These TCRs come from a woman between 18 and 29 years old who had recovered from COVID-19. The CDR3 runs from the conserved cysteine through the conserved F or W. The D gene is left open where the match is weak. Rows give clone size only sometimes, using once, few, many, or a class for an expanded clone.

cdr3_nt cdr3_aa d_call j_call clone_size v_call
TGTGCTAGTGGTTTATCCGACAGATCAAACACCATATATTTT CASGLSDRSNTIYF - TRBJ1-3 - TRBV12-5
TGTGCCAGCGGGAGCGGCATATCCGATACGCAGTATTTT CASGSGISDTQYF - TRBJ2-3 - TRBV7-3
TGTGCCAGCAGCTTGAGGCACCAGGGGGCGAGGGAGCAGTACTTC CASSLRHQGAREQYF TRBD1 TRBJ2-7 - TRBV5-4
TGTGCCAGTAGTATAGTGGGAGACTATGGCTACACCTTC CASSIVGDYGYTF - TRBJ1-2 - TRBV19
TGTGCCAGCAGCTTGACCGGACACTCGCGGGGCTACACCTTC CASSLTGHSRGYTF - TRBJ1-2 - TRBV5-5
TGCATGGTCCTGGACAGGGCGGATGGCTACACCTTC CMVLDRADGYTF TRBD1 TRBJ1-2 - TRBV29-1
TGTGCCAGCAGTACCGGACAGGGGGCGAGGGAGCAGTACTTC CASSTGQGAREQYF TRBD1 TRBJ2-7 - TRBV6-5
TGCAGCGTTGAAGAATTGCACCGGGACAGGGGGTTTTATGGCTACACCTTC CSVEELHRDRGFYGYTF TRBD1 TRBJ1-2 - TRBV29-1
TGTGCCAGCAGCTTGACACGCATGAACACTGAAGCTTTCTTT CASSLTRMNTEAFF - TRBJ1-1 - TRBV5-6
TGTGCCAGCAGCCCCAGGACAGGGGAAGAGACCCAGTACTTC CASSPRTGEETQYF TRBD1 TRBJ2-5 - TRBV7-7
TGTGCCAGTAACTATCGAATGAACACTGAAGCTTTCTTT CASNYRMNTEAFF - TRBJ1-1 few TRBV19
TGTGCCAGCGCCCACGGGACAGAAAATTCACCCCTCCACTTT CASAHGTENSPLHF TRBD1 TRBJ1-6 - TRBV19
TGTGCCAGTCAGGGTGGCCTCGGCAGGGAGCAGTACTTC CASQGGLGREQYF - TRBJ2-7 - TRBV6-5
TGTGCCAGCAGCTTAGGCTATAACACTGAAGCTTTCTTT CASSLGYNTEAFF - TRBJ1-1 - TRBV7-9
TGTGCCAGCAGCCACTGGCGGGAGGATACGCAGTATTTT CASSHWREDTQYF TRBD2 TRBJ2-3 - TRBV11-2
TGCGCCAGCAGCCAAGATAGGACTAGCGTGCTTTACGAGCAGTACTTC CASSQDRTSVLYEQYF TRBD2 TRBJ2-7 - TRBV4-1
TGTGCCAGCAGTTTATCGGTGGCTGGGGGGAAACTGTTTTTT CASSLSVAGGKLFF - TRBJ1-4 - TRBV27
TGTGCCAGCATCTCGACTAGCGGGATTACGGATTACCCCAATGAGCAGTTCTTC CASISTSGITDYPNEQFF TRBD2 TRBJ2-1 - TRBV27
TGTGCCAGCAGCTTCCTAGCGGCTAGCACAGATACGCAGTATTTT CASSFLAASTDTQYF TRBD2 TRBJ2-3 - TRBV5-5
TGTGCCATCAGTGAATCGGGAACCTATAATTCACCCCTCCACTTT CAISESGTYNSPLHF - TRBJ1-6 few TRBV10-3
TGTGCCAGCAGCCAAGATGTTTGGGAGAGTGGGGGCAATCAGCCCCAGCATTTT CASSQDVWESGGNQPQHF - TRBJ1-5 - TRBV4-2
TGTGCCTGGAGACCTCCGGTTCGATCCTACGAGCAGTACTTC CAWRPPVRSYEQYF - TRBJ2-7 - TRBV30
TGTGCCAGCAGCTTACAGGGCAATCAGCCCCAGCATTTT CASSLQGNQPQHF - TRBJ1-5 - TRBV7-9
TGTGCCAGCAGTGGGGGGACACGCTACGAGCAGTACTTC CASSGGTRYEQYF - TRBJ2-7 - TRBV25-1
TGTGCCAGTAGGAAACAGGGCTGGGGCGGGGAGCTGTTTTTT CASRKQGWGGELFF - TRBJ2-2 - TRBV19
TGTGCCAGCAGCTTAACGGGAGGGCGATGGAATGAGCAGTTCTTC CASSLTGGRWNEQFF TRBD2 TRBJ2-1 - TRBV7-6
TGTGCCAGCAGTTTTTCCAGGGGAGACTCTGGAAACACCATATATTTT CASSFSRGDSGNTIYF - TRBJ1-3 - TRBV6-5
TGTGCCAGCAGTTTCCCCGGGACAGGGGGCTTCTATGGCTACACCTTC CASSFPGTGGFYGYTF TRBD1 TRBJ1-2 - TRBV28
TGCAGTGCTAGTAGGACAGACTACGAGCAGTACTTC CSASRTDYEQYF - TRBJ2-7 - TRBV20-1
TGTGCCATCAGTGCTGACAGAAACAATGAGCAGTTCTTC CAISADRNNEQFF - TRBJ2-1 - TRBV10-3
TGTGCCAGCAGCCAAGATCTTTTAGGGAGACTAGCGGGAGTAGACGATACGCAGTATTTT CASSQDLLGRLAGVDDTQYF TRBD2 TRBJ2-3 - TRBV3-1/TRBV3-2
TGCGCCAGCAGCCAAGGAAGGACAGGGGATGGCTACACCTTC CASSQGRTGDGYTF TRBD1 TRBJ1-2 - TRBV4-3
TGTGCCAGCAGCCCAGGGACACCGAACAATCAGCCCCAGCATTTT CASSPGTPNNQPQHF - TRBJ1-5 - TRBV7-2
TGTGCCAGCAGTGGTGCGGGAGGGCAGACCACCTACGAGCAGTACTTC CASSGAGGQTTYEQYF TRBD2 TRBJ2-7 - TRBV25-1
TGTGCCAGCAGCTTAGAGACACACGGAACCTTC CASSLETHGTF - TRBJ1-2 - TRBV11-2
TGTGCCAGCTCAGATCGGGACAGGGGGGACACTGAAGCTTTCTTT CASSDRDRGDTEAFF TRBD1 TRBJ1-1 - TRBV18
TGTGCCAGCAGCCCCGGACAGGGGAGGCACGAGCAGTACTTC CASSPGQGRHEQYF TRBD1 TRBJ2-7 - TRBV6-5
TGTGCCAGCAGACGACAGGGTTCAACCGGGGAGCTGTTTTTT CASRRQGSTGELFF TRBD1 TRBJ2-2 once TRBV7-9
TGTGCCAGCAGCCGGTGGACAGGGGGCAACTATGGCTACACCTTC CASSRWTGGNYGYTF TRBD1 TRBJ1-2 - TRBV14
TGTGCCAGCAGCCCGCCGGGACTAGCACAAGAGACCCAGTACTTC CASSPPGLAQETQYF TRBD2 TRBJ2-5 few TRBV16
TGTGCCAGCAGCTTGGACAGGAACACTGAAGCTTTCTTT CASSLDRNTEAFF - TRBJ1-1 - TRBV5-6
TGTGCCAGCAGCCCCCGTAGCGGGGGTAGCACAGATACGCAGTATTTT CASSPRSGGSTDTQYF TRBD2 TRBJ2-3 - TRBV3-1/TRBV3-2
TGTGCCAGCAGTTACCGGGACAGCGATGGCTACACCTTC CASSYRDSDGYTF TRBD1 TRBJ1-2 - TRBV6-5
TGTGGAGGACTAGCGGGACACAATGAGCAGTTCTTC CGGLAGHNEQFF TRBD2 TRBJ2-1 - TRBV30
TGCGCCAGCAGCCAAGTCCTGACATTGTCCTCCTACAATGAGCAGTTCTTC CASSQVLTLSSYNEQFF - TRBJ2-1 - TRBV4-1
TGTGCCAGCTCACCACCTAGCGGGAGAAGGGCAGATACGCAGTATTTT CASSPPSGRRADTQYF TRBD2 TRBJ2-3 - TRBV18
TGTGCCAGCAGGGCCTTTGTGGGCGAAGACTATGGCTACACCTTC CASRAFVGEDYGYTF - TRBJ1-2 few TRBV6-5
TGCGCCAGCAGCCAAGATCTGGGACAGGGGAGCTCCTATAATTCACCCCTCCACTTT CASSQDLGQGSSYNSPLHF TRBD1 TRBJ1-6 - TRBV4-3
TGTGCCAGAAGCTTGCCAGGGCAAAGTCAGCCCCAGCATTTT CARSLPGQSQPQHF - TRBJ1-5 - TRBV5-3
TGTGCCAGCAGCTTCCCCAGAGAGGGGGGGTCCTACGAGCAGTACTTC CASSFPREGGSYEQYF - TRBJ2-7 - TRBV7-6
TGTGCCAGCAGTCTATTCGGACAGGGGAAGAACACTGAAGCTTTCTTT CASSLFGQGKNTEAFF TRBD1 TRBJ1-1 - TRBV27